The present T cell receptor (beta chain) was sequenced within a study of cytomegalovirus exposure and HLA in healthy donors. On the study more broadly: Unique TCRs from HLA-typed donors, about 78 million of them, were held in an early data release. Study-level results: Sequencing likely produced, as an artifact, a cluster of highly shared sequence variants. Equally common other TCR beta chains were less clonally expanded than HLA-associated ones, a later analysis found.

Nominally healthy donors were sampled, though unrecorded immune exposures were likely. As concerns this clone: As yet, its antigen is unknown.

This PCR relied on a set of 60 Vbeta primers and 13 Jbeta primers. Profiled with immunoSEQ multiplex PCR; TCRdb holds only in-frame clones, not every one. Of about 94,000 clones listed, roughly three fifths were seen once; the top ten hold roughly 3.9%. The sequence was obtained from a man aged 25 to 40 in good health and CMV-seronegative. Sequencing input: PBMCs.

The CDR3 DNA sequence: TGTGCCATGCGGTACGACAGGGGCTATGGCTACACCTTC. It yields the protein CAMRYDRGYGYTF. The V and J genes are TRBV10-3 and TRBJ1-2, with 8 bases identical to TRBD1. The trim removed 9 bases at V and 4 bases at J, leaving 7 bases unmatched. Germline V CDR1 and CDR2: ENHRY, SYGVKD. The CDR3 consists of 13 residues.